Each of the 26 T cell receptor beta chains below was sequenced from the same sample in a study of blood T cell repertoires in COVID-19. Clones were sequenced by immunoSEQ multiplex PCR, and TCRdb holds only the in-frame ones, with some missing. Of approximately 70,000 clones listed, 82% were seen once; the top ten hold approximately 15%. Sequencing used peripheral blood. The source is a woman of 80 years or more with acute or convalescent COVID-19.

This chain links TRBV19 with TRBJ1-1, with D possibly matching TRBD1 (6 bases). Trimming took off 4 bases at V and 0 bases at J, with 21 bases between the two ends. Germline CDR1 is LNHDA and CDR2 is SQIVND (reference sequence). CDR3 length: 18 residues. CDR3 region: CASSTSLTGWRMNTEAFF. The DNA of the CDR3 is TGTGCCAGTAGTACGTCCCTTACAGGGTGGAGAATGAACACTGAAGCTTTCTTT.

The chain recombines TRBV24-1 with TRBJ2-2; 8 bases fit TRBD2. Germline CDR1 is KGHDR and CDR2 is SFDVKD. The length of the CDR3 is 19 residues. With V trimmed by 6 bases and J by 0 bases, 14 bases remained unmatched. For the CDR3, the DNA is TGTGCCACCAGTTCCCTCGGGATACCGGGACTAGCGAACACCGGGGAGCTGTTTTTT. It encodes CATSSLGIPGLANTGELFF.

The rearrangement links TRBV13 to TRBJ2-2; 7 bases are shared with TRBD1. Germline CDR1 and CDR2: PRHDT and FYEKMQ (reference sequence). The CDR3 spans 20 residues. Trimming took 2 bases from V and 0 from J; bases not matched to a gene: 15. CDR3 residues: CASSLLGGATVKSNTGELFF. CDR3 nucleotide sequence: TGTGCCAGCAGCTTATTAGGGGGCGCGACTGTTAAGTCGAACACCGGGGAGCTGTTTTTT.

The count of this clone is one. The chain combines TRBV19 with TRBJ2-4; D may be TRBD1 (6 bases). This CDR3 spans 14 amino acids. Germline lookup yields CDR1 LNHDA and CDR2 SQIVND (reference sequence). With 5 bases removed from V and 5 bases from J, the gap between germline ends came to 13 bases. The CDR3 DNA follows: TGTGCCAGTAGTTTAAAGGGGGTGGAAAACATTCAGTACTTC. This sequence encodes CASSLKGVENIQYF.

As DNA, the CDR3 is TGCAGTGCTAGGGGGGGGGATACGCAGTATTTT. It specifies CSARGGDTQYF. The chain joins TRBV20-1 to TRBJ2-3, with 7 bases that match TRBD2. The CDR3 loop spans 11 amino acids. V lost 3 bases, J lost 6 bases, and 0 bases stayed unmatched. In germline, CDR1 is DFQATT, CDR2 SNEGSKA (reference sequence).

CDR3 bases: TGTGCCAGCAGCGCCGGACTAGCGGGAGGGACAAATGAGCAGTTCTTC. Encoded protein: CASSAGLAGGTNEQFF. The chain joins TRBV9 to TRBJ2-1, with TRBD2 matching over 15 bases. Germline-derived CDR1 and CDR2 are SGDLS and YYNGEE. Germline trimming cut 3 bases from V and 7 bases from J; bases unmatched to any gene: 5. The CDR3 spans 16 residues.

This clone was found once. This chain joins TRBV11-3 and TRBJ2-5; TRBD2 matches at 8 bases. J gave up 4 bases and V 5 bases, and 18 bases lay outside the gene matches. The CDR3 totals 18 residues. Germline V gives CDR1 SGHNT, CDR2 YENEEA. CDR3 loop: CASSKGLAGLTGRETQYF. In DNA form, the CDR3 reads TGTGCCAGCAGCAAAGGGCTAGCGGGCCTCACGGGGAGAGAGACCCAGTACTTC.

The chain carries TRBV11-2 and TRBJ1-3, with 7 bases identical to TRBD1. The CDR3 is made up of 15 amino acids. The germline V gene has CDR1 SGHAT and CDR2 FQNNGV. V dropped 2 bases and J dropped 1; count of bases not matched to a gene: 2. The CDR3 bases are TGTGCCAGCAGCTTACGACAGGGTTCTGGAAACACCATATATTTT. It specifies CASSLRQGSGNTIYF.

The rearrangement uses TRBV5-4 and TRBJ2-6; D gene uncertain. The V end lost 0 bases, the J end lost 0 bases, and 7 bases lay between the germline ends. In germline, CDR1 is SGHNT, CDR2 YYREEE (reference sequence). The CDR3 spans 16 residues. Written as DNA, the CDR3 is TGTGCCAGCAGCTTGGGGCAGCGCTCTGGGGCCAACGTCCTGACTTTC. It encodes CASSLGQRSGANVLTF.

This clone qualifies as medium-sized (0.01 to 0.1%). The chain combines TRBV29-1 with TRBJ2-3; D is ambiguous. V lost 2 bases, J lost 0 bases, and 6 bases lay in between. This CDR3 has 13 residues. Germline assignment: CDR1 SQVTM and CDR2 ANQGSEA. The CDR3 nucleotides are TGCAGCGTTGAACACGGTAGCACAGATACGCAGTATTTT. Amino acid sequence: CSVEHGSTDTQYF.

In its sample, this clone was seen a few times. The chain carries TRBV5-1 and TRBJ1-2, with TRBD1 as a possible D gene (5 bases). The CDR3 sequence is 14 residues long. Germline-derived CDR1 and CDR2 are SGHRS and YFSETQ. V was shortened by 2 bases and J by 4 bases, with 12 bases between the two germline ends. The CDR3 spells CASSFGGESYGYTF. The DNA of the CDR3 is TGCGCCAGCAGCTTTGGGGGGGAGTCCTATGGCTACACCTTC.

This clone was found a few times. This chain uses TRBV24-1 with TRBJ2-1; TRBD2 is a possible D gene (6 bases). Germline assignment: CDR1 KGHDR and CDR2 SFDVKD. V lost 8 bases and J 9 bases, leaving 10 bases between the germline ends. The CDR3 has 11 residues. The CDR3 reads CATTRGTEQFF. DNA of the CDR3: TGTGCCACCACGCGGGGTACTGAGCAGTTCTTC.

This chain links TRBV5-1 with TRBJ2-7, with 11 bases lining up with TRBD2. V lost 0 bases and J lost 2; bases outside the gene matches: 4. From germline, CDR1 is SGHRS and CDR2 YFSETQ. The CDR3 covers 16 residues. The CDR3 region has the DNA TGCGCCAGCAGCTTGGATTTAGCGGGAGGGACCTACGAGCAGTACTTC. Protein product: CASSLDLAGGTYEQYF.

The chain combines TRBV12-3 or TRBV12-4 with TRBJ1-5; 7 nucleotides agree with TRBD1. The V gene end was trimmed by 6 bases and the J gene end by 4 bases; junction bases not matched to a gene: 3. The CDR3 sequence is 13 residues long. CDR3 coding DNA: TGTGCCAGCAGACAGGGGCATAATCAGCCCCAGCATTTT. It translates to CASRQGHNQPQHF.

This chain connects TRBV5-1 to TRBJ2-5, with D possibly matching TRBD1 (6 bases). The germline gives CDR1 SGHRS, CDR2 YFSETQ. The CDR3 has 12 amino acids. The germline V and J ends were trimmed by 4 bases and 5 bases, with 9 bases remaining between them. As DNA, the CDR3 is TGCGCCAGCAGCATTCAGGGGGAGACCCAGTACTTC. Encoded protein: CASSIQGETQYF.

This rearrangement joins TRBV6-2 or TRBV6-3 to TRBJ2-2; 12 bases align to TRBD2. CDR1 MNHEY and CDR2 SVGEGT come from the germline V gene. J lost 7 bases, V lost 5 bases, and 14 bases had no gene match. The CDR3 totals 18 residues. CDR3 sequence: CASSRPPSGRAKIGELFF. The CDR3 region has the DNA TGTGCCAGCAGTCGCCCTCCTAGCGGGAGGGCCAAGATCGGGGAGCTGTTTTTT.

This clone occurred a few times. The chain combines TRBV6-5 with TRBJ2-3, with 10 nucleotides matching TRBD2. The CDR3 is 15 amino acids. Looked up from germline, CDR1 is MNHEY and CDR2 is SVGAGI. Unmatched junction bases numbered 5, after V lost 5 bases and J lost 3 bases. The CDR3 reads CASSKLAGKTDTQYF. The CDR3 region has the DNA TGTGCCAGCAGTAAACTAGCGGGAAAGACAGATACGCAGTATTTT.

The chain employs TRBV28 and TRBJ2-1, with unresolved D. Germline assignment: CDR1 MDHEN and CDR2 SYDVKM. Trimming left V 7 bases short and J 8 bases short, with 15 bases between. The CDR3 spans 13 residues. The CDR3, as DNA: TGTGCCAGCACGCCCCAACGGGTCCATGAGCAGTTCTTC. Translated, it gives CASTPQRVHEQFF.

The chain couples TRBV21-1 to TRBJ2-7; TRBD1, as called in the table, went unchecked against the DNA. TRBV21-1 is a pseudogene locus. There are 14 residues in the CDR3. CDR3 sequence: CASSQGGLSYEQYF. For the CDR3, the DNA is TGTGCCAGCAGCCAGGGGGGCCTCAGTTACGAGCAGTACTTC.

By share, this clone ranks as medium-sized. CDR3 sequence (DNA): TGTGCTTCGAGGGAAACCTACGAGCAGTACTTC. The encoded protein is CASRETYEQYF. The chain employs TRBV28 and TRBJ2-7, with D maybe TRBD2 (5 bases). Germline V gene sequence: CDR1 MDHEN, CDR2 SYDVKM. CDR3 size: 11 residues.

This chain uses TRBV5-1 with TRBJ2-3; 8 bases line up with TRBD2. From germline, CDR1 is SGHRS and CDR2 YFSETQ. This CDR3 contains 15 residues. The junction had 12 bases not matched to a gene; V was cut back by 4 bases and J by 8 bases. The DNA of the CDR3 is TGCGCCAGCAGCCTCGAACCTGGACTAGCTTCTACGCAGTATTTT. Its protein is CASSLEPGLASTQYF.

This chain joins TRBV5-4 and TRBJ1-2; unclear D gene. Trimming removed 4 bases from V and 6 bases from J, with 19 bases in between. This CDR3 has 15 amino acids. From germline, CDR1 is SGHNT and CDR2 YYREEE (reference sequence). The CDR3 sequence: CASSPWNRGSHGYTF. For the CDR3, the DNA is TGTGCCAGCAGCCCGTGGAATCGCGGGTCACATGGCTACACCTTC. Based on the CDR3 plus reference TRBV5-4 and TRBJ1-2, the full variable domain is ETGVTQSPTHLIKTRGQQVTLRCSSQSGHNTVSWYQQALGQGPQFIFQYYREEENGRGNFPPRFSGLQFPNYSSELNVNALELDDSALYLCASSPWNRGSHGYTFGSGTRLTVV.

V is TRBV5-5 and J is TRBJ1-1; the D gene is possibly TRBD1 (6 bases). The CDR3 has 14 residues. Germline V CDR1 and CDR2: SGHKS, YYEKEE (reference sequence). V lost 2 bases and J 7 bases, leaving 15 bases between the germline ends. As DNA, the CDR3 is TGTGCCAGCAGCTTCGGTTCAGGGGACGATGAAGCTTTCTTT. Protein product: CASSFGSGDDEAFF.

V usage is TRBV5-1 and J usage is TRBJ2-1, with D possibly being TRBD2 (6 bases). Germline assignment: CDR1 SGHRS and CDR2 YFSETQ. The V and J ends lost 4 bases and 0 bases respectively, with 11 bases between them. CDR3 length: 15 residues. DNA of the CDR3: TGCGCCAGCAGCCCGACGCGGGGCTCCTACAATGAGCAGTTCTTC. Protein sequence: CASSPTRGSYNEQFF.

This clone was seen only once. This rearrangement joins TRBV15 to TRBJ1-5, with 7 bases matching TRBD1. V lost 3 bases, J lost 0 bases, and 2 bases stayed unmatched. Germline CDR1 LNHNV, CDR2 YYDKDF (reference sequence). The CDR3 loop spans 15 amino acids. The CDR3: CATSRGDSSNQPQHF. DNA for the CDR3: TGTGCCACCAGCAGGGGGGACAGTAGCAATCAGCCCCAGCATTTT.

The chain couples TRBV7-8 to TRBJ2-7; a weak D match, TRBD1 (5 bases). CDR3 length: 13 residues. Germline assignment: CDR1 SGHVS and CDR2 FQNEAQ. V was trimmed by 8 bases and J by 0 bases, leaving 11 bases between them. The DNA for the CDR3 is TGTGCCAGCGAAAGACAGAACTCCTACGAGCAGTACTTC. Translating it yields CASERQNSYEQYF.